The clone carrying this TCR delta chain was picked up many times. In the same sample, other DNA sequences code for this CDR3. Gammadelta T cells were flow-sorted from PBMC into Vgamma9/Vdelta2+ and Vdelta2-negative populations for bulk analysis. TCRdb re-identified clones in the multiplex PCR reads via CATT. The repertoire consists of tens of thousands of delta-chain clones, with around 1.7% occurring once and the leading ten covering about 15%. This entry is derived from a study of γδ T cells in repeated Plasmodium falciparum infection. Germline CDR1 TSWWSYY, CDR2 QGS. This CDR3 is 25 amino acids long. V trimming: 1 base; J trimming: 0 bases; junction bases outside the gene matches: 27.

The clonotype originates from a pool of human donors (malaria-infected and uninfected, not separated). The chain is built from TRDV1 and TRDJ1; 12 nucleotides match TRDD3. Material for sequencing was gamma-delta T cells from blood. The CDR3 region is CALGERKLVVLGDTVGYSYTDKLIF. In DNA, the CDR3 is TGTGCTCTTGGGGAACGAAAACTGGTGGTACTGGGGGATACCGTCGGCTACTCGTACACCGATAAACTCATCTTT.